This T cell receptor (beta chain) was sequenced during a study of blood T cell repertoires in COVID-19 (dated by TCRdb to 2019 to 2021). About the study as a whole: Samples covering the acute and convalescent phases of COVID-19 were provided by collaborators in the United States, Italy and Spain. Sample metadata almost always included a de-identified subject ID, COVID-19 status, age in years and sex. The repertoires were released in a freely available public database meant as a resource for research on the immune response to SARS-CoV-2. The material from the prospective study consisted of cDNA or gDNA derived from T cells, B-cell-depleted T cells, or PBMCs. Deeply sampled blood TCRbeta repertoires from subjects exposed to, actively infected with, or recovered from COVID-19 were included in the dataset. HLA class I and class II types, where available, came from metadata supplied by the sample provider rather than from assay-based typing. Samples were obtained from the ongoing ImmuneRACE study (first 160 participants) and from about 1,300 subjects provided by 6 global collaborators.

What the work shows at the level of the full study, not this receptor alone: How much clinical and demographic metadata was included differed by source and by participant, and the metadata was provided uncurated.

The immunoSEQ Assay, a bias-controlled multiplex PCR, was used to amplify TCRbeta CDR3 regions from genomic DNA. From the authors' description of their analysis: The number of nucleated cells in each sample was estimated by amplification of reference gene primers within the assay. Sequence reads were collapsed and filtered to measure the absolute abundance of every unique TCRbeta CDR3 rearrangement. Productive Simpson clonality was computed per sample as the square root of Simpson's diversity index over productive rearrangements. TCRdb holds this immuneACCESS table with in-frame rearrangements only. Some clones are missing; in checked studies, unresolved V genes explain under half, and the rest has no known cause. That table supplies the V and J calls and clone size; D and trimming were determined from the DNA. The sample data list some 180,000 clones, and roughly 93% of these were observed just once. The biggest ten clones account for 4.5% to 5% of the sample.

At one collaborating source in Seattle, patients were enrolled during active infection and were followed longitudinally through the course of disease. The collaborating institutions used their own protocols to collect whole blood in K2EDTA tubes. For TCRbeta analysis, collaborators shipped samples in one of three forms: frozen whole blood, isolated PBMCs, or DNA extracted from either of those sample types. For this clone: The antigen this receptor binds is unknown. Within one base of it there is no much larger clone, and no base qualities were kept. At the DNA level, this CDR3 is encoded by other sequences in the same sample as well.

From the cysteine through the phenylalanine, the CDR3 covers 13 amino acids. The retained sequence is limited to the CDR3, 39 bases, with the frame set at the first base. V is pared back by 0 bases and J by 4 bases, with 5 bases lying between the germline termini. The germline V gene supplies CDR1 SGHDT and CDR2 YYEEEE. The chain is assembled from TRBV5-6 and TRBJ2-1; no D gene is confidently identified. The sequencing input was peripheral blood. The source is a man aged 18 to 29 with COVID-19, enrolled during active disease. CDR3 region: CASSLGGYNEQFF. The sequenced DNA is TGTGCCAGCAGCTTGGGCGGATACAATGAGCAGTTCTTC.